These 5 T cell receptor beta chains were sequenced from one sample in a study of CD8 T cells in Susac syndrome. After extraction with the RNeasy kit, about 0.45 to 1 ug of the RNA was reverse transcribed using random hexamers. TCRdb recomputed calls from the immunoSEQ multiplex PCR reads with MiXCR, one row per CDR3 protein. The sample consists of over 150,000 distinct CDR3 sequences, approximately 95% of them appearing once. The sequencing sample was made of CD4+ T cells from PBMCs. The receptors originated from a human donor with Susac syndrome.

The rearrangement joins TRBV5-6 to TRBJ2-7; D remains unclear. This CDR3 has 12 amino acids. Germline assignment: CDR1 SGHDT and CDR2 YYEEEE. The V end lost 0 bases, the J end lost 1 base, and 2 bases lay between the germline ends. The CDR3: CASSLESYEQYF. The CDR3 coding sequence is TGTGCCAGCAGCTTGGAGTCCTACGAGCAGTACTTC.

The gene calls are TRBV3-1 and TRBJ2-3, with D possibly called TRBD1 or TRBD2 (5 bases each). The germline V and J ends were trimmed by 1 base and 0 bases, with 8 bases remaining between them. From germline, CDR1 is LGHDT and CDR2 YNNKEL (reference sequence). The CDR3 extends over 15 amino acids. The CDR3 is CASSQAGPSTDTQYF. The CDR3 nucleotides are TGTGCCAGCAGCCAAGCGGGACCTAGCACAGATACGCAGTATTTT.

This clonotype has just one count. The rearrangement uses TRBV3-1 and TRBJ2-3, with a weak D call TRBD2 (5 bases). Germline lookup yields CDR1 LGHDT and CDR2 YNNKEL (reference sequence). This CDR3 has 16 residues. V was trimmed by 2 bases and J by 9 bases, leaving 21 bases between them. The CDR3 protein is CASSQNPLGSGGTQYF. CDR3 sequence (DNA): TGTGCCAGCAGCCAAAATCCCCTTGGAAGCGGAGGAACGCAGTATTTT.

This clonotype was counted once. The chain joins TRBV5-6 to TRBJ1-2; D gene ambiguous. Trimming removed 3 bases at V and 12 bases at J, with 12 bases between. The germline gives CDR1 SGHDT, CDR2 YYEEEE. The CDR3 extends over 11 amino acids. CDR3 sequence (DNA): TGTGCCAGCAGCTCGACGACAAGGCACACCTTC. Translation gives CASSSTTRHTF.

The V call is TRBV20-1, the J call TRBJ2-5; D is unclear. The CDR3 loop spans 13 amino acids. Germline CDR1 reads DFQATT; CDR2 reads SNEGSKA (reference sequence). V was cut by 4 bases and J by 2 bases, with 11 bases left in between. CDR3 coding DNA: TGCAGTGCTATCGACGCAAGACAAGAGACCCAGTACTTC. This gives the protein CSAIDARQETQYF.